One sample yielded the 23 T cell receptor beta chains listed below, sequenced in a study of shared T cell receptors in the human thymus. Libraries were prepared by immunoSEQ multiplex PCR; TCRdb keeps only in-frame clonotypes and omits some of them. Found here are 700,000 or so clones, roughly 85% of them singletons; the top ten hold 0.0095% to 0.011%. These data were also filed under a second study, of human thymus T cells.

The specimen sequenced was thymocytes. Receptors were obtained from a girl younger than two with a congenital heart defect.

This clone has a handful of counts. CDR3 region: CASTKGGVYSTDTQYF. The CDR3 DNA follows: TGCGCCAGCACCAAGGGGGGGGTCTACAGCACAGATACGCAGTATTTT. This chain links TRBV5-1 with TRBJ2-3; a possible D gene is TRBD2 (7 bases). Trimming pared 6 bases from V and 0 bases from J, leaving 17 bases between. CDR3 length: 16 residues. CDR1 and CDR2 (germline): SGHRS, YFSETQ.

This clone came up once. The rearrangement links TRBV27 to TRBJ1-1; D is ambiguous. V lost 4 bases to trimming and J lost 1 base, with 7 bases between them. The CDR3 extends over 13 amino acids. Germline V gene sequence: CDR1 MNHEY, CDR2 SMNVEV (reference sequence). The CDR3 DNA follows: TGTGCCAGCAGTTCGAGACAGAACACTGAAGCTTTCTTT. It translates to CASSSRQNTEAFF.

J is TRBJ1-1 and V is TRBV9; 7 nucleotides align to TRBD1. Germline V CDR1 and CDR2: SGDLS, YYNGEE. The CDR3 is 15 amino acids. V shed 6 bases and J 4 bases; nucleotides not matched to a gene: 12. CDR3 nucleotide sequence: TGTGCCAGCACCCCCCGACAGGGATACAGCACTGAAGCTTTCTTT. This translates into CASTPRQGYSTEAFF.

The V call is TRBV28, the J call TRBJ1-1; 9 nucleotides agree with TRBD1. This CDR3 spans 15 amino acids. The V segment lost 6 bases and the J segment 6 bases; nucleotides outside the gene matches: 11. CDR1 and CDR2 from the germline V gene are MDHEN and SYDVKM. DNA of the CDR3: TGTGCCAGCAGGGATGGGGACAGGGAGCTACCTGAAGCTTTCTTT. Its translation: CASRDGDRELPEAFF.

This clone was seen more than once but under ten times. The J gene is TRBJ2-7, the V gene TRBV6-5, with TRBD1 as a possible D gene (5 bases). The CDR3 is 12 amino acids. Trimming pared 2 bases from V and 5 bases from J, leaving 7 bases between. Germline CDR1 and CDR2: MNHEY and SVGAGI. The CDR3 region has the DNA TGTGCCAGCAGTTACCAGGGCGACGAGCAGTACTTC. Translating gives CASSYQGDEQYF.

The rearrangement uses TRBV4-1 and TRBJ2-7; maybe TRBD1 (7 bases). Germline V gives CDR1 MGHRA, CDR2 YSYEKL. This CDR3 has 20 amino acids. V lost 0 bases and J 0 bases, leaving 24 bases between the germline ends. In DNA, the CDR3 is TGCGCCAGCAGCCAAGACCCCAGGGGGTTCGGGAGACGGGACTCCTACGAGCAGTACTTC. Its protein product is CASSQDPRGFGRRDSYEQYF.

The J gene is TRBJ2-5, the V gene TRBV6-6; 10 nucleotides agree with TRBD1. The trim removed 2 bases at V and 5 bases at J, leaving 5 bases unmatched. Per the germline V gene, CDR1 is MNHNY and CDR2 is SVGAGI (reference sequence). There are 15 residues in the CDR3. DNA of the CDR3: TGTGCCAGCAGTTACCCGGGACAGGGGAGGGAGACCCAGTACTTC. It codes for CASSYPGQGRETQYF.

A word on this clone: Other DNA sequences in the sample encode the same CDR3. The chain has TRBV5-1 and TRBJ1-1, with a tentative D call TRBD1 (5 bases). Germline loops: CDR1 SGHRS, CDR2 YFSETQ. There are 14 residues in the CDR3. Trimming shortened V by 0 bases and J by 1 base, and 7 bases separated the two germline ends. CDR3 sequence reads: CASSLGGENTEAFF. As DNA, the CDR3 is TGCGCCAGCAGCTTGGGGGGGGAGAACACTGAAGCTTTCTTT.

V gene TRBV29-1 combines with J gene TRBJ1-2, with TRBD1 as a possible D gene (5 bases). The germline V gene has CDR1 SQVTM and CDR2 ANQGSEA. The CDR3 extends over 17 amino acids. The germline V and J ends were trimmed by 6 bases and 4 bases, with 27 bases remaining between them. The chain's CDR3 is CSVRATGTLLGLYGYTF. The CDR3 DNA follows: TGCAGCGTCCGCGCAACCGGGACTCTTTTAGGCCTCTATGGCTACACCTTC.

This chain connects TRBV6-1 to TRBJ1-2, with 10 bases lining up with TRBD1. V lost 10 bases, J lost 0 bases, and 8 bases stayed unmatched. This CDR3 is built from 15 residues. Germline loops: CDR1 MNHNS, CDR2 SASEGT. DNA of the CDR3: TGTGCCACCAGGAGTGGACAGGGGGCTAACTATGGCTACACCTTC. Its translation is CATRSGQGANYGYTF.

Worth noting for this clone: The junction shows a germline mismatch at one end, possibly a read error. Other DNA sequences in this specimen translate into the identical CDR3. The chain combines TRBV30 with TRBJ1-6, with a tentative D call TRBD1 (5 bases). In germline, CDR1 is GTSNPN, CDR2 SVGIG (reference sequence). The CDR3 runs 20 residues. The DNA of the CDR3 is TGTGCCTGGAGTGTAGTCGGGACGGGGGGTACCCTACTATCTAATTCCCCCCTCCACTTT. This translates into CAWSVVGTGGTLLSNSPLHF.

This clone was seen only once. CDR3 loop: CASSQVGRPHEQYF. For the CDR3, the DNA is TGTGCCAGCAGCCAAGTTGGCCGCCCCCACGAGCAGTACTTC. The chain has TRBV4-2 and TRBJ2-7; D is undetermined. The V gene's germline CDR1 is LGHNA and CDR2 YNFKEQ. There are 14 residues in the CDR3. V was cut by 1 base and J by 5 bases, with 12 bases left in between.

The chain has TRBV13 and TRBJ2-3; 8 bases fit TRBD2. The CDR3 is made up of 14 amino acids. Looked up from germline, CDR1 is PRHDT and CDR2 is FYEKMQ (reference sequence). J was trimmed by 6 bases and V by 8 bases; bases with no gene match: 10. The CDR3 is CASRKRGTADTQYF. The CDR3 bases are TGTGCCAGCCGTAAGCGGGGGACGGCGGATACGCAGTATTTT.

This chain joins TRBV27 and TRBJ2-7; the D gene is possibly TRBD1 (5 bases). CDR1 is MNHEY and CDR2 is SMNVEV in the germline V gene (reference sequence). The CDR3 runs 17 residues. With 6 bases removed from V and 0 bases from J, the gap between germline ends came to 21 bases. This chain's CDR3 is CASRQGVQTLSSYEQYF. The CDR3 DNA follows: TGTGCCAGCAGGCAGGGTGTCCAAACTCTGAGCTCCTACGAGCAGTACTTC.

CDR3 sequence reads: CASRIDSEGETQYF. The CDR3 DNA reads as TGTGCCAGTAGGATCGACTCGGAGGGAGAGACCCAGTACTTC. J is TRBJ2-5 and V is TRBV19; D is possibly TRBD2 (6 bases). Trimming removed 6 bases at V and 4 bases at J, with 15 bases between. The CDR3 contains 14 residues. The germline CDR1 and CDR2 sequences are LNHDA and SQIVND (reference sequence).

This chain links TRBV11-2 with TRBJ1-1; the D gene is possibly TRBD1 (6 bases). Germline CDR1 is SGHAT and CDR2 is FQNNGV. There are 19 residues in the CDR3. Trimming pared 0 bases from V and 1 base from J, leaving 21 bases between. The CDR3: CASSLELLNPKTGNTEAFF. As DNA, the CDR3 is TGTGCCAGCAGCTTAGAGCTACTAAATCCAAAGACAGGGAACACTGAAGCTTTCTTT.

V gene TRBV19 combines with J gene TRBJ2-7, with TRBD1 matching over 10 bases. V gave up 3 bases and J gave up 6 bases; unmatched junction bases: 5. Germline values: CDR1 LNHDA, CDR2 SQIVND (reference sequence). The CDR3 has 14 residues. In DNA, the CDR3 is TGTGCCAGTAGTATCGGGGACAGGGGAACCGAGCAGTACTTC. Translating it yields CASSIGDRGTEQYF.

V usage is TRBV4-1 and J usage is TRBJ2-7; no clear D. Germline V gives CDR1 MGHRA, CDR2 YSYEKL. Deletions cut 2 bases from V and 7 bases from J, with 12 bases between. There are 13 residues in the CDR3. CDR3 DNA sequence: TGCGCCAGCAGCCAATTTACAGCAGTGGAGCAGTACTTC. Translating it yields CASSQFTAVEQYF.

V gene TRBV7-2 combines with J gene TRBJ1-1; unclear D gene. The CDR3 length is 11 residues. V lost 9 bases, J lost 6 bases, and 11 bases lay in between. The germline gives CDR1 SGHTA, CDR2 FQGNSA. The CDR3 reads CASINTSEAFF. The CDR3, as DNA: TGTGCCAGTATTAACACCTCTGAAGCTTTCTTT. The full variable domain, its missing parts supplied by reference TRBV7-2 and TRBJ1-1, is GAGVSQSPSNKVTEKGKDVELRCDPISGHTALYWYRQSLGQGLEFLIYFQGNSAPDKSGLPSDRFSAERTGGSVSTLTIQRTQQEDSAVYLCASINTSEAFFGQGTRLTVV.

V and J are TRBV6-5 and TRBJ1-1, with 7 nucleotides matching TRBD1. The CDR3 is 12 residues long. Germline V gene data show CDR1 as MNHEY and CDR2 as SVGAGI. J gave up 5 bases and V 4 bases, and 1 base lay outside the gene matches. In DNA, the CDR3 is TGTGCCAGCAGTTCGGACAGGACTGAAGCTTTCTTT. It encodes CASSSDRTEAFF.

This chain links TRBV5-4 with TRBJ2-7; maybe TRBD1 (7 bases). In germline, CDR1 is SGHNT, CDR2 YYREEE (reference sequence). V lost 1 base, J lost 4 bases, and 15 bases lay in between. This CDR3 is 15 amino acids long. CDR3 sequence (DNA): TGTGCCAGCAGCTTGTCCAAGGGGGCGGGGTACGAGCAGTACTTC. It translates to CASSLSKGAGYEQYF.

This clone is a singleton in its sample. This chain uses TRBV5-5 with TRBJ2-1, with D unclear. Germline lookup yields CDR1 SGHKS and CDR2 YYEKEE (reference sequence). The CDR3 runs 12 residues. V lost 4 bases, J lost 5 bases, and 7 bases lay in between. The CDR3 spells CASSPVNNEQFF. For the CDR3, the DNA is TGTGCCAGCAGCCCGGTGAACAATGAGCAGTTCTTC.

The J gene is TRBJ1-2, the V gene TRBV19; TRBD1 agrees at 11 bases. Germline CDR1 LNHDA, CDR2 SQIVND (reference sequence). The CDR3 has 14 amino acids. V was pared by 6 bases and J by 4 bases, with 4 bases of the junction left unmatched. CDR3 in amino acids: CASSRTGGTYGYTF. CDR3 DNA: TGTGCCAGTAGCAGGACAGGGGGCACCTATGGCTACACCTTC.